This is a list of T cell receptor beta chains from one sample in a study of blood T cell repertoires in COVID-19. Only in-frame clones appear in the TCRdb table, and some are missing; sequencing was by immunoSEQ multiplex PCR. The sample has 95,000 to 110,000 clones, approximately 91% seen once; the top ten hold approximately 5.1%. The sequenced material came from peripheral blood. The receptors were sampled from a human donor in a cohort sampled during active COVID-19. Both conserved end residues are part of each CDR3. A D gene is named only where the DNA matches it firmly. The size of a clone is reported for some rows only, either as once, few or many, or as a class for expanded clones.

V gene: TRBV18
J gene: TRBJ2-3
D gene: -
clone size: -
CDR3 protein: CASSPIGQITDTQYF
CDR3 DNA: TGTGCCAGCTCACCAATCGGACAGATCACAGATACGCAGTATTTT

V gene: TRBV19
J gene: TRBJ1-5
D gene: -
clone size: few
CDR3 protein: CASREPGPGNQPQHF
CDR3 DNA: TGTGCCAGTAGGGAACCAGGGCCTGGCAATCAGCCCCAGCATTTT

V gene: TRBV18
J gene: TRBJ2-3
D gene: TRBD1
clone size: -
CDR3 protein: CASSRRQGEDTQYF
CDR3 DNA: TGTGCCAGCTCAAGACGACAGGGGGAAGATACGCAGTATTTT

V gene: TRBV7-2
J gene: TRBJ1-1
D gene: -
clone size: -
CDR3 protein: CASKNRDTEAFF
CDR3 DNA: TGTGCCAGCAAGAACAGGGACACTGAAGCTTTCTTT

V gene: TRBV5-5
J gene: TRBJ1-2
D gene: TRBD1
clone size: -
CDR3 protein: CASSVTGNYGYTF
CDR3 DNA: TGTGCCAGCAGCGTGACAGGGAACTATGGCTACACCTTC

V gene: TRBV5-6
J gene: TRBJ1-2
D gene: TRBD1
clone size: few
CDR3 protein: CASSVGQGVFGYTF
CDR3 DNA: TGTGCCAGCAGCGTGGGACAGGGGGTTTTTGGCTACACCTTC

V gene: TRBV3-1/TRBV3-2
J gene: TRBJ2-5
D gene: TRBD2
clone size: -
CDR3 protein: CASSADPGGGETQYF
CDR3 DNA: TGTGCCAGCAGCGCCGACCCGGGGGGAGGTGAGACCCAGTACTTC

V gene: TRBV6-1
J gene: TRBJ1-2
D gene: TRBD1
clone size: -
CDR3 protein: CASSERGQADGYTF
CDR3 DNA: TGTGCCAGCAGTGAAAGAGGACAGGCAGATGGCTACACCTTC

V gene: TRBV4-1
J gene: TRBJ2-1
D gene: TRBD2
clone size: -
CDR3 protein: CASSLSISGRLANEQFF
CDR3 DNA: TGCGCCAGCAGCCTTTCTATTAGCGGGAGATTGGCCAATGAGCAGTTCTTC

V gene: TRBV27
J gene: TRBJ2-6
D gene: -
clone size: -
CDR3 protein: CASWGLGLAGANVLTF
CDR3 DNA: TGTGCCAGCTGGGGCCTGGGGCTGGCTGGGGCCAACGTCCTGACTTTC

V gene: TRBV13
J gene: TRBJ2-2
D gene: TRBD2
clone size: -
CDR3 protein: CASSPPGLAGVTGELFF
CDR3 DNA: TGTGCCAGCAGCCCCCCCGGACTAGCGGGGGTAACCGGGGAGCTGTTTTTT

V gene: TRBV6-6
J gene: TRBJ2-7
D gene: -
clone size: -
CDR3 protein: CASSPLRTLSYEQYF
CDR3 DNA: TGTGCCAGCAGTCCTTTGAGGACACTCTCCTACGAGCAGTACTTC

V gene: TRBV7-6
J gene: TRBJ2-7
D gene: TRBD2
clone size: -
CDR3 protein: CASSLGCRLARYEQYF
CDR3 DNA: TGTGCCAGCAGCTTAGGCTGTAGACTAGCGCGGTACGAGCAGTACTTC

V gene: TRBV28
J gene: TRBJ2-2
D gene: TRBD2
clone size: -
CDR3 protein: CASSLAGGGSGELFF
CDR3 DNA: TGTGCCAGCAGTTTAGCGGGGGGCGGTTCCGGGGAGCTGTTTTTT

V gene: TRBV30
J gene: TRBJ2-1
D gene: TRBD1
clone size: -
CDR3 protein: CAWGSTGGEQFF
CDR3 DNA: TGTGCCTGGGGTAGCACAGGGGGTGAGCAGTTCTTC

V gene: TRBV5-1
J gene: TRBJ2-2
D gene: TRBD1
clone size: -
CDR3 protein: CASSLAGTGSAGELFF
CDR3 DNA: TGCGCCAGCAGCTTGGCGGGGACAGGGTCAGCCGGGGAGCTGTTTTTT

V gene: TRBV6-5
J gene: TRBJ2-7
D gene: TRBD1
clone size: once
CDR3 protein: CASSKTGQGGWQYF
CDR3 DNA: TGTGCCAGCAGCAAGACCGGACAGGGGGGCTGGCAGTACTTC

V gene: TRBV19
J gene: TRBJ1-2
D gene: -
clone size: -
CDR3 protein: CASVSGTNYGYTF
CDR3 DNA: TGTGCCAGTGTATCAGGGACTAACTATGGCTACACCTTC

V gene: TRBV18
J gene: TRBJ2-5
D gene: -
clone size: -
CDR3 protein: CASSVEAQETQYF
CDR3 DNA: TGTGCCAGCTCAGTGGAGGCCCAAGAGACCCAGTACTTC

V gene: TRBV29-1
J gene: TRBJ2-3
D gene: TRBD2
clone size: -
CDR3 protein: CSVEGLAGDHTQYF
CDR3 DNA: TGCAGCGTTGAGGGACTAGCGGGAGACCATACGCAGTATTTT

V gene: TRBV7-9
J gene: TRBJ1-4
D gene: TRBD1
clone size: -
CDR3 protein: CASSSRQGAPNEKLFF
CDR3 DNA: TGTGCCAGCAGCTCAAGACAGGGGGCACCTAATGAAAAACTGTTTTTT

V gene: TRBV6-1
J gene: TRBJ1-5
D gene: -
clone size: once
CDR3 protein: CASSEVVVVGDQPQHF
CDR3 DNA: TGTGCCAGCAGTGAGGTGGTCGTGGTCGGGGATCAGCCCCAGCATTTT

V gene: TRBV10-1
J gene: TRBJ2-1
D gene: TRBD2
clone size: -
CDR3 protein: CAPRGREGNEQFF
CDR3 DNA: TGCGCCCCCCGGGGCAGGGAGGGCAATGAGCAGTTCTTC

V gene: TRBV11-2
J gene: TRBJ1-1
D gene: TRBD1
clone size: -
CDR3 protein: CASRRQNSKDRANTEAFF
CDR3 DNA: TGTGCCAGCAGACGCCAAAACTCTAAGGACAGGGCGAACACTGAAGCTTTCTTT

V gene: TRBV27
J gene: TRBJ2-1
D gene: -
clone size: -
CDR3 protein: CASSLHRVNEQFF
CDR3 DNA: TGTGCCAGCAGTTTACACAGGGTCAATGAGCAGTTCTTC

V gene: TRBV28
J gene: TRBJ1-4
D gene: -
clone size: -
CDR3 protein: CASRGQGNEKLFF
CDR3 DNA: TGTGCCAGCAGGGGGCAGGGAAATGAAAAACTGTTTTTT

V gene: TRBV6-5
J gene: TRBJ2-3
D gene: TRBD2
clone size: -
CDR3 protein: CASSYRRGASTDTQYF
CDR3 DNA: TGTGCCAGCAGTTACCGGCGGGGGGCGAGCACAGATACGCAGTATTTT

V gene: TRBV2
J gene: TRBJ2-1
D gene: TRBD2
clone size: -
CDR3 protein: CASESGGVSNEQFF
CDR3 DNA: TGTGCCAGCGAGAGCGGGGGGGTAAGCAATGAGCAGTTCTTC

V gene: TRBV5-1
J gene: TRBJ2-1
D gene: -
clone size: -
CDR3 protein: CASSLRPQAYNEQFF
CDR3 DNA: TGCGCCAGCAGCTTAAGACCTCAGGCTTACAATGAGCAGTTCTTC

V gene: TRBV6-2/TRBV6-3
J gene: TRBJ1-5
D gene: -
clone size: -
CDR3 protein: CASSSLDRLGQPQHF
CDR3 DNA: TGTGCCAGCAGCTCCCTTGACAGGTTGGGTCAGCCCCAGCATTTT

V gene: TRBV11-3
J gene: TRBJ1-1
D gene: TRBD1
clone size: few
CDR3 protein: CASSSLGQGTEAFF
CDR3 DNA: TGTGCCAGCAGCTCCCTGGGACAGGGCACTGAAGCTTTCTTT

V gene: TRBV2
J gene: TRBJ1-2
D gene: -
clone size: -
CDR3 protein: CASSGANYGYTF
CDR3 DNA: TGTGCCAGCAGTGGGGCGAACTATGGCTACACCTTC

V gene: TRBV3-1/TRBV3-2
J gene: TRBJ2-1
D gene: -
clone size: -
CDR3 protein: CASSQRGAGEQFF
CDR3 DNA: TGTGCCAGCAGCCAACGGGGGGCGGGCGAGCAGTTCTTC

V gene: TRBV4-2
J gene: TRBJ1-5
D gene: -
clone size: -
CDR3 protein: CASSQASRADQPQHF
CDR3 DNA: TGTGCCAGCAGCCAAGCGTCCAGGGCGGATCAGCCCCAGCATTTT

V gene: TRBV10-2
J gene: TRBJ2-7
D gene: TRBD2
clone size: -
CDR3 protein: CASSVGTTPREQYF
CDR3 DNA: TGCGCCAGCAGTGTAGGGACTACCCCTAGGGAGCAGTACTTC

V gene: TRBV6-5
J gene: TRBJ1-1
D gene: TRBD1
clone size: -
CDR3 protein: CASRGTDTEAFF
CDR3 DNA: TGTGCCAGCAGGGGGACAGACACTGAAGCTTTCTTT

V gene: TRBV25-1
J gene: TRBJ1-2
D gene: -
clone size: -
CDR3 protein: CASSEGGQTSFYGYTF
CDR3 DNA: TGTGCCAGCAGTGAAGGAGGACAGACCTCGTTCTATGGCTACACCTTC

V gene: TRBV18
J gene: TRBJ2-3
D gene: TRBD2
clone size: -
CDR3 protein: CASSPPGLAETDTQYF
CDR3 DNA: TGTGCCAGCTCCCCTCCGGGACTAGCGGAAACAGATACGCAGTATTTT

V gene: TRBV30
J gene: TRBJ2-3
D gene: TRBD1
clone size: once
CDR3 protein: CAWSGDRRFDTQYF
CDR3 DNA: TGTGCCTGGAGTGGGGACAGGCGTTTTGATACGCAGTATTTT

V gene: TRBV5-5
J gene: TRBJ1-2
D gene: -
clone size: -
CDR3 protein: CASSLQVLLTDGYTF
CDR3 DNA: TGTGCCAGCAGCTTGCAAGTCTTGCTAACCGATGGCTACACCTTC

V gene: TRBV14
J gene: TRBJ2-5
D gene: TRBD2
clone size: -
CDR3 protein: CASSPGLAETQYF
CDR3 DNA: TGTGCCAGCAGCCCCGGACTAGCGGAGACCCAGTACTTC

V gene: TRBV9
J gene: TRBJ1-2
D gene: -
clone size: -
CDR3 protein: CASSVGGGYGYTF
CDR3 DNA: TGTGCCAGCAGCGTAGGGGGAGGGTATGGCTACACCTTC

V gene: TRBV2
J gene: TRBJ1-1
D gene: -
clone size: few
CDR3 protein: CASSELGLGTEAFF
CDR3 DNA: TGTGCCAGCAGTGAGCTGGGGCTGGGCACTGAAGCTTTCTTT

V gene: TRBV29-1
J gene: TRBJ1-1
D gene: -
clone size: -
CDR3 protein: CSAGGTNTEAFF
CDR3 DNA: TGCAGCGCCGGAGGGACGAACACTGAAGCTTTCTTT

V gene: TRBV5-4
J gene: TRBJ2-3
D gene: -
clone size: -
CDR3 protein: CASSLRGITDTQYF
CDR3 DNA: TGTGCCAGCAGCTTGAGGGGGATCACAGATACGCAGTATTTT

V gene: TRBV15
J gene: TRBJ1-1
D gene: -
clone size: -
CDR3 protein: CATSRGGGGNTEAFF
CDR3 DNA: TGTGCCACCAGCAGAGGAGGGGGGGGGAACACTGAAGCTTTCTTT

V gene: TRBV6-6
J gene: TRBJ1-2
D gene: -
clone size: -
CDR3 protein: CASSSGQNYGYTF
CDR3 DNA: TGTGCCAGCAGCTCAGGACAGAACTATGGCTACACCTTC

V gene: TRBV11-3
J gene: TRBJ1-1
D gene: -
clone size: -
CDR3 protein: CASSERGQKNTEAFF
CDR3 DNA: TGTGCCAGCAGCGAGCGAGGACAGAAAAACACTGAAGCTTTCTTT

V gene: TRBV6-5
J gene: TRBJ1-4
D gene: -
clone size: -
CDR3 protein: CASSYYRTTNEKLFF
CDR3 DNA: TGTGCCAGCAGTTACTACAGAACAACTAATGAAAAACTGTTTTTT

V gene: TRBV19
J gene: TRBJ2-2
D gene: TRBD1
clone size: -
CDR3 protein: CASSILGDRGNTGELFF
CDR3 DNA: TGTGCCAGTAGTATCTTGGGGGACAGGGGTAACACCGGGGAGCTGTTTTTT

V gene: TRBV2
J gene: TRBJ1-2
D gene: TRBD1
clone size: -
CDR3 protein: CASSQQGILGGYTF
CDR3 DNA: TGTGCCAGCTCTCAACAGGGGATTTTGGGGGGCTACACCTTC